One sample yielded the 18 T cell receptor beta chains listed below, sequenced in a study of T-cell reconstitution after alpha-beta-depleted transplantation in children. As it was prepared, the TCRbeta library received unique molecular identifiers. TCRdb processed the PCR reads anew with MiXCR; each CDR3 protein has one entry. The sample carries hundreds of thousands of distinct CDR3 sequences, more than 10% recorded once. The sequencing used PBMCs, collected from the stem cell graft. Receptors originate from a human donor who donated a stem cell graft to a child with Fanconi anemia.

V gene TRBV5-5 combines with J gene TRBJ1-1; tentative D call: TRBD1 (6 bases). Trimming removed 4 bases from V and 5 bases from J, with 15 bases in between. This CDR3 is 14 amino acids long. Germline V gene data show CDR1 as SGHKS and CDR2 as YYEKEE (reference sequence). The CDR3 region is CASSRYRVTTEAFF. Here the CDR3 DNA reads TGTGCCAGCAGCAGATACAGGGTTACGACTGAAGCTTTCTTT.

As for this clonotype: A read error is possible here, since a much larger clone lies one base away. This chain joins TRBV7-1 and TRBJ2-1; TRBD2 might be the D (5 bases). TRBV7-1 is reported as an ORF; its role is uncertain. CDR3 size: 14 residues. V shed 3 bases and J shed 6 bases, with 12 bases lying between them. The CDR3: CASSSVGVSNEQFF. DNA of the CDR3: TGTGCCAGCAGCTCCGTGGGAGTGTCCAATGAGCAGTTCTTC.

This clonotype was detected many times. The chain links TRBV2 to TRBJ2-2; D not certain. This CDR3 is built from 14 residues. Germline V gives CDR1 SNHLY, CDR2 FYNNEI. Trimming shortened V by 6 bases and J by 7 bases, and 15 bases separated the two germline ends. The CDR3 loop reads CASRVLSPVGELFF. The CDR3 DNA reads as TGTGCCAGCAGAGTATTATCGCCAGTCGGGGAGCTGTTTTTT.

Only one count was recorded for this clonotype. This rearrangement joins TRBV20-1 to TRBJ2-1; D is perhaps TRBD2 (6 bases). Germline lookup yields CDR1 DFQATT and CDR2 SNEGSKA (reference sequence). The CDR3 consists of 15 residues. V shed 0 bases and J shed 7 bases, with 16 bases lying between them. Written as DNA, the CDR3 is TGCAGTGCTAGAGAACCGACTAGAACAAAAAATGAGCAGTTCTTC. This sequence encodes CSAREPTRTKNEQFF.

This clonotype came up many times. The V call is TRBV28, the J call TRBJ2-5; 9 bases are shared with TRBD2. The CDR3 length is 16 residues. Germline V gene data show CDR1 as MDHEN and CDR2 as SYDVKM. Unmatched junction bases numbered 6, after V lost 3 bases and J lost 1 base. The CDR3 protein is CASSLALAGRQETQYF. In nucleotides, the CDR3 is TGTGCCAGCAGTTTGGCGCTAGCGGGACGCCAAGAGACCCAGTACTTC. Complete variable domain (other parts from reference TRBV28 and TRBJ2-5): DVKVTQSSRYLVKRTGEKVFLECVQDMDHENMFWYRQDPGLGLRLIYFSYDVKMKEKGDIPEGYSVSREKKERFSLILESASTNQTSMYLCASSLALAGRQETQYFGPGTRLLVL.

The chain carries TRBV7-8 and TRBJ2-7; D is possibly TRBD2 (6 bases). Trimming pared 1 base from V and 7 bases from J, leaving 20 bases between. CDR1 is SGHVS and CDR2 is FQNEAQ in the germline V gene. There are 16 residues in the CDR3. CDR3 sequence reads: CASSLVSRDSFSEQYF. CDR3 bases: TGTGCCAGCAGCTTAGTTTCTCGGGACTCCTTCTCTGAGCAGTACTTC.

This clonotype was picked up many times. This chain uses TRBV5-1 with TRBJ2-5; no reliable D call. V lost 0 bases and J 7 bases, leaving 10 bases between the germline ends. CDR1 and CDR2 (germline): SGHRS, YFSETQ. CDR3 length: 13 residues. The CDR3 is CASSLERRGTQYF. DNA for the CDR3: TGCGCCAGCAGCTTGGAACGTCGAGGGACCCAGTACTTC.

About this clonotype: At one of its ends the junction is not consistent with the germline gene, which may arise from a read error. The J gene is TRBJ1-2, the V gene TRBV6-1, with D possibly matching TRBD1 (5 bases). CDR1 is MNHNS and CDR2 is SASEGT in the germline V gene. This CDR3 contains 16 residues. The CDR3 region is CASRALQRQLNCGYTF. The CDR3 nucleotides read TGTGCCAGCAGGGCCCTCCAGAGACAGTTAAACTGTGGCTACACCTTC.

V usage is TRBV7-8 and J usage is TRBJ2-1; D may be TRBD1 (6 bases). Germline V gene lookup returns CDR1 SGHVS and CDR2 FQNEAQ. The V end was cut by 5 bases, the J end by 0 bases, with 17 bases between. This CDR3 is 17 amino acids long. In DNA, the CDR3 is TGTGCCAGCAGCCCCCAAGACTACAGGGCCTCCTACAATGAGCAGTTCTTC. Protein: CASSPQDYRASYNEQFF.

This clonotype was seen once. Being one base from a much bigger clone, this may be a read error. The chain couples TRBV9 to TRBJ1-1; D unresolved. The CDR3 contains 12 residues. Per germline, CDR1 SGDLS and CDR2 YYNGEE. Trimming removed 1 base from V and 3 bases from J, with 4 bases in between. In DNA, the CDR3 is TGTGCCAGCAGCGTATGGGACACTGAAGCTTTCTTT. This encodes CASSVWDTEAFF.

There are a few counts of this clonotype. The chain joins TRBV20-1 to TRBJ2-1, with D possibly matching TRBD1 (6 bases). CDR1 is DFQATT, CDR2 SNEGSKA, per germline (reference sequence). The CDR3 has 13 residues. The V and J ends lost 0 bases and 4 bases respectively, with 7 bases between them. The DNA of the CDR3 is TGCAGTGCTAGAGAGGACAGTTACAATGAGCAGTTCTTC. It codes for CSAREDSYNEQFF.

This clonotype was detected many times. V gene TRBV5-6 combines with J gene TRBJ2-5; D is undetermined. The germline V gene has CDR1 SGHDT and CDR2 YYEEEE. The CDR3 spans 13 residues. V lost 4 bases to trimming and J lost 0 bases, with 7 bases between them. The CDR3 reads CASSPFNQETQYF. The CDR3 region has the DNA TGTGCCAGCAGCCCATTCAACCAAGAGACCCAGTACTTC. The full variable domain, its missing parts supplied by reference TRBV5-6 and TRBJ2-5, is DAGVTQSPTHLIKTRGQQVTLRCSPKSGHDTVSWYQQALGQGPQFIFQYYEEEERQRGNFPDRFSGHQFPNYSSELNVNALLLGDSALYLCASSPFNQETQYFGPGTRLLVL.

The chain recombines TRBV11-1 with TRBJ1-1, with D tentatively TRBD1 (5 bases). Germline V gene data show CDR1 as SGHAT and CDR2 as FQDESV (reference sequence). The germline V and J ends were trimmed by 6 bases and 11 bases, with 16 bases remaining between them. This CDR3 comprises 12 residues. The CDR3 reads CASSPGPRGAFF. CDR3 sequence (DNA): TGTGCCAGCAGTCCGGGACCGCGGGGGGCTTTCTTT.

The table lists this clonotype with a few counts. The chain combines TRBV12-3 or TRBV12-4 with TRBJ1-4; TRBD1 aligns across 9 bases. The CDR3 runs to 14 residues. V lost 5 bases and J lost 7; bases outside the gene matches: 5. In DNA, the CDR3 is TGTGCCAGCAGTCTTGGACAGGGGAGTGAAAAACTGTTTTTT. Translating gives CASSLGQGSEKLFF.

This clonotype was recorded many times. The chain joins TRBV19 to TRBJ1-3, with D tentatively TRBD1 (6 bases). Germline values: CDR1 LNHDA, CDR2 SQIVND (reference sequence). This CDR3 contains 15 residues. V was trimmed by 5 bases and J by 2 bases, leaving 13 bases between them. CDR3 DNA: TGTGCCAGTAGTCAAAATACAGGGACTGGAAACACCATATATTTT. Translation: CASSQNTGTGNTIYF.

V is TRBV5-1 and J is TRBJ2-5, with no clear D. The V end was cut by 4 bases, the J end by 4 bases, with 11 bases between. The CDR3 consists of 13 residues. Germline assignment: CDR1 SGHRS and CDR2 YFSETQ. CDR3 DNA sequence: TGCGCCAGCAGCCCGGACGCCGGAGAGACCCAGTACTTC. It codes for CASSPDAGETQYF.

The sample holds a few counts of this clonotype. One end of the junction is discordant with germline, which a read error may explain. V usage is TRBV12-5 and J usage is TRBJ2-4; possibly TRBD1 for D (5 bases). Germline CDR1 reads LGHNT; CDR2 reads FRNRAP. The CDR3 totals 11 residues. The DNA of the CDR3 is TGTGCTAGTGGTTTGGTAGACAGTTGGAACTTC. Protein product: CASGLVDSWNF.

This clonotype has a count of ten or more. V and J are TRBV12-3 or TRBV12-4 and TRBJ2-1; D gene unclear. The CDR3 consists of 15 residues. Deletions cut 7 bases from V and 0 bases from J, with 13 bases between. CDR3 sequence: CASTLTPSSYNEQFF. CDR3 DNA sequence: TGTGCCAGCACCCTGACCCCGAGCTCCTACAATGAGCAGTTCTTC.